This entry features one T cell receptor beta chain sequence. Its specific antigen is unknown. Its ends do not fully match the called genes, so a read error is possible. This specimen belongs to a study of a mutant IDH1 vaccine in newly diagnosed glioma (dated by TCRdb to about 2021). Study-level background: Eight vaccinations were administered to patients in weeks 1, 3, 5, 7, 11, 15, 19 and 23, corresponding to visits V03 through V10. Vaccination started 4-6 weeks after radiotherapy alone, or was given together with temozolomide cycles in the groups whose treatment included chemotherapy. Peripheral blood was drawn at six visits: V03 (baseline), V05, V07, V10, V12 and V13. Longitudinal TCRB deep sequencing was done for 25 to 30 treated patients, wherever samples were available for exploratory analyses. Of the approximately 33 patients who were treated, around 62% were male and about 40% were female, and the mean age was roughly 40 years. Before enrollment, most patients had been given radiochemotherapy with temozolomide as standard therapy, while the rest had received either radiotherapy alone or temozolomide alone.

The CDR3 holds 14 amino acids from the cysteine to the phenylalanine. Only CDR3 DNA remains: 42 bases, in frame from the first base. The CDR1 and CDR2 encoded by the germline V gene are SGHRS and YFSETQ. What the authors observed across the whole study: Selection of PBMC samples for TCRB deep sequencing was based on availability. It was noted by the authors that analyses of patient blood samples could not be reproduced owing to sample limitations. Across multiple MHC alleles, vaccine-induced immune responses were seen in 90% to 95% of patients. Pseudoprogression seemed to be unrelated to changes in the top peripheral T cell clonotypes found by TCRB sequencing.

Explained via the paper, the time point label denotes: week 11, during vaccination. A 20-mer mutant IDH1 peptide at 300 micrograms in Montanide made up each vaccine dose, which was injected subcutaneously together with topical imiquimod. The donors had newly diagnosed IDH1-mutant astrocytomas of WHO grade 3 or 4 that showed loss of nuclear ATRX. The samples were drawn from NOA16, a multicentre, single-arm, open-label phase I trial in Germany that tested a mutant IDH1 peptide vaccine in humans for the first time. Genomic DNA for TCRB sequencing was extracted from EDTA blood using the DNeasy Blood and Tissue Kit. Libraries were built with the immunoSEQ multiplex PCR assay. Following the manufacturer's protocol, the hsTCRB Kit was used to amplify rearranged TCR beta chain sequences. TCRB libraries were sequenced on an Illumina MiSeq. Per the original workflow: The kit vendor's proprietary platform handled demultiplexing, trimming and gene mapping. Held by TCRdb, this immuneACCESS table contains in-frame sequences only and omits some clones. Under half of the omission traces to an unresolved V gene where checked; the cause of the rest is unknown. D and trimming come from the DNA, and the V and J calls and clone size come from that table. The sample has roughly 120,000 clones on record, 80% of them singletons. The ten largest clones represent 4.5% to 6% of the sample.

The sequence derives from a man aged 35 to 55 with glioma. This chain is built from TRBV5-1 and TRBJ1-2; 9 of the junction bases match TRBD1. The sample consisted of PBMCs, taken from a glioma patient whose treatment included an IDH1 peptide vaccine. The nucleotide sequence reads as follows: TGCGCCAGCAGTAAGGGACAGGGCCTCTATAGCTACACCTTC. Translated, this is CASSKGQGLYSYTF.